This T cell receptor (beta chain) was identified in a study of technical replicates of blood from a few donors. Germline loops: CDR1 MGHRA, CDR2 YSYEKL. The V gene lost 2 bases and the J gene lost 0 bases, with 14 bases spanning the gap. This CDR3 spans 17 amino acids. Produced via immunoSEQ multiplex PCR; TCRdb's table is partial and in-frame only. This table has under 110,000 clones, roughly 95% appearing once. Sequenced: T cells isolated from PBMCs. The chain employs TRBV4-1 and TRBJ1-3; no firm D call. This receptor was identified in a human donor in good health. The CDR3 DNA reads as TGCGCCAGCAGCCAAACCCCCATACAAGTCTCTGGAAACACCATATATTTT. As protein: CASSQTPIQVSGNTIYF.